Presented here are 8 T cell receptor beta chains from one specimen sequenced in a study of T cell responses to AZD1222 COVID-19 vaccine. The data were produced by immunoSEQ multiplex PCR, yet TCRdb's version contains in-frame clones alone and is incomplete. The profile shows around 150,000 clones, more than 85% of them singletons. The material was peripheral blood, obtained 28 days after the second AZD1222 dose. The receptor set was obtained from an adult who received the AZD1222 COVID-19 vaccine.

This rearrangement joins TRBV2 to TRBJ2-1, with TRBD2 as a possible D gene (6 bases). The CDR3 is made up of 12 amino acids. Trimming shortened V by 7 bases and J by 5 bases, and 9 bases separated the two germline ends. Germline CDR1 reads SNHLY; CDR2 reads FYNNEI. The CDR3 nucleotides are TGTGCCAGCATCCGGGGGAACAATGAGCAGTTCTTC. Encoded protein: CASIRGNNEQFF.

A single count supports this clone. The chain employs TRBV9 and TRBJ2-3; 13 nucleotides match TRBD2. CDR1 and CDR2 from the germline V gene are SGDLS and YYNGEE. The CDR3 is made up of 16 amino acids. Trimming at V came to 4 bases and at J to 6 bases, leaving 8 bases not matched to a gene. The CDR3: CASSSRTSGRTDTQYF. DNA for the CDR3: TGTGCCAGCAGCTCTCGGACTAGCGGGAGAACCGATACGCAGTATTTT.

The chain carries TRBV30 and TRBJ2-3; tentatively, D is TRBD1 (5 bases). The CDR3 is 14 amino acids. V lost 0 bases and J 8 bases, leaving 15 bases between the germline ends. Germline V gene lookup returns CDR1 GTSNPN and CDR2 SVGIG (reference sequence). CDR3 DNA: TGTGCCTGGAGTGTACAGGACCCGACGGGTACGCAGTATTTT. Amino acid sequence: CAWSVQDPTGTQYF.

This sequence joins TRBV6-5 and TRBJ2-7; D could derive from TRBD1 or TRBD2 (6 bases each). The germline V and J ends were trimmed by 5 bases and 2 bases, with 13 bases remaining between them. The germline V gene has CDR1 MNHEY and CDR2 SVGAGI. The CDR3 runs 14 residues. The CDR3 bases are TGTGCCAGCAGTCCCCACGGGGGCCCCTACGAGCAGTACTTC. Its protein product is CASSPHGGPYEQYF.

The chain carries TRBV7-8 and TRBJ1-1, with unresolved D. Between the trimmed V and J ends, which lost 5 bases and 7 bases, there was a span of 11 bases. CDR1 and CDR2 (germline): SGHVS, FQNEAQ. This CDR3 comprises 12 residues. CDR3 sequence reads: CASSAAYDEAFF. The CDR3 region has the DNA TGTGCCAGCAGCGCCGCGTATGATGAAGCTTTCTTT. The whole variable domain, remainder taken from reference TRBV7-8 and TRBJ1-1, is GAGVSQSPRYKVAKRGQDVALRCDPISGHVSLFWYQQALGQGPEFLTYFQNEAQLDKSGLPSDRFFAERPEGSVSTLKIQRTQQEDSAVYLCASSAAYDEAFFGQGTRLTVV.

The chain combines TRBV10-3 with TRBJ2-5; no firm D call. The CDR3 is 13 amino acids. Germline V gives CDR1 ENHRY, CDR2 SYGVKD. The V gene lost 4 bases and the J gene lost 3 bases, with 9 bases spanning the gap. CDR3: CAISGGSEETQYF. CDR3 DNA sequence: TGTGCCATCAGTGGGGGTTCCGAAGAGACCCAGTACTTC.

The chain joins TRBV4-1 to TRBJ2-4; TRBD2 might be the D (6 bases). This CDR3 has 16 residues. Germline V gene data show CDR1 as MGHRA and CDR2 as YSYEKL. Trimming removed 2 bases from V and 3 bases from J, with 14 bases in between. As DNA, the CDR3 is TGCGCCAGCAGCCAATTCGGGGGAGTTGGCAAAAACATTCAGTACTTC. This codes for CASSQFGGVGKNIQYF.

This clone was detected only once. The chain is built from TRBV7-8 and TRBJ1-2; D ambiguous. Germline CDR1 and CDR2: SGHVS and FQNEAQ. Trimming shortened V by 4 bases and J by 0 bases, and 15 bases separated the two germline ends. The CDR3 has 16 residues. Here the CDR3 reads CASSWTRGRANYGYTF. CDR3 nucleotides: TGTGCCAGCAGCTGGACTAGAGGGAGAGCTAACTATGGCTACACCTTC.